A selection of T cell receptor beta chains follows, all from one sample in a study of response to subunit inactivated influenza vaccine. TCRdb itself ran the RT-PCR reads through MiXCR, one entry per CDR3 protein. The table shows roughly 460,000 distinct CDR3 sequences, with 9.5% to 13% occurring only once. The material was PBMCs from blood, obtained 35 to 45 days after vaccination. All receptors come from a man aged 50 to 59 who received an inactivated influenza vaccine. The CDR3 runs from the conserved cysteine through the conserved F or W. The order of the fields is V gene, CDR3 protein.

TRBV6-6 CASSYREAYEQYF
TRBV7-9 CASQGGRDGVGYTF
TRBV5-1 CASSPSTSGRAYEQYF
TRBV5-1 CASSLKAAETQYF
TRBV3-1 CASSPGHRQETQYF
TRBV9 CASSAAGYTQYF
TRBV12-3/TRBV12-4 CASSPYSGGIPGELFF
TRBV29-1 CSVTGDYNEQFF
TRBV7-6 CASSIGAALDNEQFF
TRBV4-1 CASSQSPTYEQYF
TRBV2 CASSISSGDYEQYF
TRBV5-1 CASSLDTGSYDTQYF
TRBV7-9 CASSFNSLNEKLFF
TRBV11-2 CASSSGAGRGGSQETQYF
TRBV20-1 CSAGTDGYTF
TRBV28 CASSPPGQVLSGANVLTF
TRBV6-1 CASSPIVGRVSAGELFF
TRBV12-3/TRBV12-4 CASSHLGGMNSNQPQHF
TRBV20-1 CSARDLNQETQYF
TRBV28 CASSYLLAGGETQYF
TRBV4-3 CASSQAWPNYGYTF
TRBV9 CASMGLTNEQFF
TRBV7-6 CASSRNGRVGEKLFF
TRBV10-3 CAAAGQGGTGELFF
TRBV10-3 CASRTEKNIQYF
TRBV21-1 CVSTLGGVNTEAFF
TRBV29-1 CSVDLRLAGAVDTQYF
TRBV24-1 CATSDQRTRLSDTQYF
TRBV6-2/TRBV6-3 CASSYDAGVRTDTQYF
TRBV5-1 CASSLGSYPGTYEQYF
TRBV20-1 CSAPRGGVGEQYF
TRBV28 CASMTMSNNQPQHF
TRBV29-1 CSVRPRADTQYF
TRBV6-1 CASSEAPSNTEAFF
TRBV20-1 CSASSGGSGNSPLHF
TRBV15 CATSRPRGVGSYEQYF
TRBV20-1 CSASNRVTLGYGYTF
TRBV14 CASSQVQSGRSHF
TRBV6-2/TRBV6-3 CASSYSTGGVNTEAFF
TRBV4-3 CASSHDGQSYGYTF
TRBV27 CASSLTGVGSEQYF
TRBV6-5 CASSYSRDSQGRAQYF
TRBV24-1 CATSDFRGRGNTGELFF
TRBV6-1 CASLMDGRAETQYF
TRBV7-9 CASSSMAAPPNTGELFF
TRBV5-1 CASSPLRVGGTEAFF
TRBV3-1 CASSQDLYYPGTGSCCNEQFF
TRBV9 CASSVVGGRTDTQYF
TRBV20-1 CSARIYPGQGLGGFTGELFF
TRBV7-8 CASSQGEVGEQYF
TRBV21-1 CASSNRTALKAGEAGNEQFF
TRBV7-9 CASRNRGREAFF
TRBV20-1 CSARGPSGRDPTDTQYF
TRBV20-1 CSARGAVFNEQFF
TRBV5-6 CASSLQVWGYGYTF
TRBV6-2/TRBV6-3 CASSYSIPEGGLEQYF
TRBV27 CASSPEGHLGTSNYGYTF